This TCR beta chain was found in a study of blood T cell repertoires in COVID-19. At the level of the study: Samples of COVID-19 (acute and convalescent) were obtained from the United States, Italy and Spain. T cells, B-cell-depleted T cells, or PBMCs supplied cDNA or gDNA.

Original analysis: Quantification of nucleated cells was approximated via reference gene primer amplification. The repertoire was sequenced with immunoSEQ multiplex PCR; TCRdb's copy has only in-frame clones and lacks some. V and J calls plus clone size are reproduced from that table; the DNA served to infer D and trimming. The sample includes 24,000 or so clones, approximately 88% of them seen just once. J was trimmed by 3 bases and V by 3 bases; bases with no gene match: 8. This CDR3 is 16 amino acids long. CDR1 is SGHDT and CDR2 is YYEEEE in the germline V gene. Sequencing was done on a sample of peripheral blood. The sequence derives from a man in his sixties or seventies in a cohort sampled during active COVID-19. The chain links TRBV5-6 to TRBJ2-7; 11 nucleotides agree with TRBD2. CDR3 nucleotide sequence: TGTGCCAGCAGCTATAGGGGTAGCGGGAGGGACTACGAGCAGTACTTC. Protein sequence: CASSYRGSGRDYEQYF.